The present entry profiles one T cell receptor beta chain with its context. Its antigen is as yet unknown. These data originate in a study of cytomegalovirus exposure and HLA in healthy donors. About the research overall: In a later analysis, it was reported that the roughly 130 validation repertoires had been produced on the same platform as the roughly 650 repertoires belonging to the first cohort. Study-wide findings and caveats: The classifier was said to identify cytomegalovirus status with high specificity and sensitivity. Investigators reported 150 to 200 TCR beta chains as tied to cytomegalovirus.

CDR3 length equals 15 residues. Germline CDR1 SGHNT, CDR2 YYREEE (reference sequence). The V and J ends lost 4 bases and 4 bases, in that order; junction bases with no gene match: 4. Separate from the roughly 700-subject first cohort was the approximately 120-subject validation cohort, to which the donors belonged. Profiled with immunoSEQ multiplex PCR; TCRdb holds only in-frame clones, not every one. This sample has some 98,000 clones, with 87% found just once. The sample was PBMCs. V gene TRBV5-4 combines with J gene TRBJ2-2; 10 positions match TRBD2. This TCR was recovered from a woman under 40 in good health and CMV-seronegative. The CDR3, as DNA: TGTGCCAGCAGCACCGGACTAGCGGCCACCGGGGAGCTGTTTTTT. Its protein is CASSTGLAATGELFF.